Listed below are T cell receptor beta chains from one sample, sequenced in a study of radiotherapy plus CTLA-4 blockade in lung cancer. Generated by immunoSEQ multiplex PCR, the TCRdb table keeps only in-frame clones and is missing some. This table has about 76,000 clones, about four fifths appearing once. Sequenced here: peripheral blood, sampled from a patient treated with radiotherapy plus ipilimumab. The receptors shown here come from a human donor with non-small cell lung cancer who had stable disease on radiotherapy plus ipilimumab. Both conserved end residues are part of each CDR3. The D gene is left open where the match is weak. Expanded clones are given a class, and other clones once, few, many or no size at all.

>TRBD1|TRBJ1-6|TRBV4-1|.|14
TGCGCCAGCAGCCGGGACAGGGTTAATTCACCCCTCCACTTT
CASSRDRVNSPLHF
>.|TRBJ2-5|TRBV11-2|.|14
TGTGCCAGCAGCTGGGTCGACGGGATTGAGACCCAGTACTTC
CASSWVDGIETQYF
>TRBD1|TRBJ1-4|TRBV18|.|16
TGTGCCAGCTCACGGGCAGGGGGCCCGGGTAATGAAAAACTGTTTTTT
CASSRAGGPGNEKLFF
>TRBD2|TRBJ2-1|TRBV7-3|.|15
TGTGCCAGCAGCTTTGTGCCGGGAGGATGGAATGAGCAGTTCTTC
CASSFVPGGWNEQFF
>.|TRBJ1-4|TRBV6-5|.|13
TGTGCCAGCAGTTACACTGTTAATGAAAAACTGTTTTTT
CASSYTVNEKLFF
>.|TRBJ1-4|TRBV5-1|.|14
TGCGCCAGCAGCTTGACAGGGCCTAATGAAAAACTGTTTTTT
CASSLTGPNEKLFF
>.|TRBJ2-1|TRBV7-3|.|15
TGTGCCAGCAGCTTAACACAGGGCTGGAGCAATGAGCAGTTCTTC
CASSLTQGWSNEQFF
>.|TRBJ1-2|TRBV19|.|13
TGTGCCAGTAGTATATTAGGAAGCTATGGCTACACCTTC
CASSILGSYGYTF
>TRBD1|TRBJ2-4|TRBV29-1|few|13
TGCAGCGTACTGACAGGGGGCGCGGACATTCAGTACTTC
CSVLTGGADIQYF
>.|TRBJ2-5|TRBV29-1|.|14
TGCAGCGTACAAAGGTCACCGGGGCAAGAGACCCAGTACTTC
CSVQRSPGQETQYF
>TRBD2|TRBJ2-1|TRBV16|.|15
TGTGCCAGCAGCCAATCCCCTAGCGGGAGAGGTGAGCAGTTCTTC
CASSQSPSGRGEQFF
>.|TRBJ1-6|TRBV2|.|15
TGTGCCAGCAGTGAAAGGTTGTCAGATAATTCACCCCTCCACTTT
CASSERLSDNSPLHF
>TRBD1|TRBJ2-5|TRBV7-9|once|16
TGTGCCAGCAGCTTATCGGGACAGGGTAGAGGAGAGACCCAGTACTTC
CASSLSGQGRGETQYF
>TRBD1|TRBJ1-2|TRBV9|.|14
TGTGCCAGCAGCGTATTACAGGGGGGGCATGGCTACACCTTC
CASSVLQGGHGYTF
>TRBD1|TRBJ2-2|TRBV7-7|.|14
TGTGCTAGCAGCTCGACAGGGCTCTCCGGGGAGCTGTTTTTT
CASSSTGLSGELFF
>TRBD1|TRBJ2-7|TRBV5-6|.|16
TGTGCCAGCAGCTTGTGGACAGGGGGCGTACCCTACGAGCAGTACTTC
CASSLWTGGVPYEQYF
>.|TRBJ2-2|TRBV7-6|few|14
TGTGCCAGCACCAACCAGGGAAACACCGGGGAGCTGTTTTTT
CASTNQGNTGELFF
>.|TRBJ2-7|TRBV6-5|.|15
TGTGCCAGCAGAAAAGGCACAGAACCCTCCTACGAGCAGTACTTC
CASRKGTEPSYEQYF
>TRBD1|TRBJ2-1|TRBV7-8|few|18
TGTGCCAGCAGCTTATTTTCCCGGGGACAGGGTCCCCCCAATGAGCAGTTCTTC
CASSLFSRGQGPPNEQFF
>.|TRBJ1-2|TRBV28|.|14
TGTGCCAGCAGTCGAAGACAGTTTTCCTATGGCTACACCTTC
CASSRRQFSYGYTF
>TRBD2|TRBJ2-1|TRBV6-5|.|15
TGTGCCAGCAGCTCCTCGACTAGCGGGAGGAATGAGCAGTTCTTC
CASSSSTSGRNEQFF
>.|TRBJ1-5|TRBV2|.|14
TGTGCCAGCAGGGTTGAGAGAGGGCAGCAGCCCCAGCATTTT
CASRVERGQQPQHF
>TRBD1|TRBJ1-4|TRBV28|.|18
TGTGCCAGCAGTTTCTGGGATGAGACAGGGTATGGGTATGAAAAACTGTTTTTT
CASSFWDETGYGYEKLFF
>.|TRBJ1-3|TRBV6-1|once|14
TGTGCCAGCAGCCTACTCGGGGCTGGAAACACCATATATTTT
CASSLLGAGNTIYF
>TRBD2|TRBJ2-3|TRBV6-1|once|17
TGTGCCAGCAGTGAAAGGGTTTTAGCGGGAGGGATAGATACGCAGTATTTT
CASSERVLAGGIDTQYF
>.|TRBJ1-6|TRBV5-8|.|14
TGTGCCAGCAGCTTTGCTCAAAATAATTCACCCCTCCACTTT
CASSFAQNNSPLHF